Listed below are T cell receptor beta chains from one sample, sequenced in a study of blood T cell repertoires in COVID-19. Assay: immunoSEQ multiplex PCR; the TCRdb copy retains only in-frame clones and omits some. The repertoire consists of around 370,000 clones, with around 91% occurring once and the leading ten covering more than 3%. Source material: peripheral blood. Receptors originate from a woman in her late teens or twenties who had recovered from COVID-19. CDR3s include the opening cysteine and the closing phenylalanine or tryptophan. The D gene is left open where the match is weak. Part of the rows lack a size; the others show once, few, many or a class for expanded clones.

D gene	J gene	clone size	V gene	CDR3 protein	CDR3 DNA
-	TRBJ2-1	-	TRBV6-5	CASRESFGGNEQFF	TGTGCCAGCAGAGAGAGTTTCGGCGGGAATGAGCAGTTCTTC
-	TRBJ1-2	-	TRBV27	CASASRQGNYGYTF	TGTGCCAGCGCAAGTCGACAAGGTAACTATGGCTACACCTTC
-	TRBJ2-2	-	TRBV24-1	CATSEHRDTGELFF	TGTGCCACCAGTGAGCACAGGGACACCGGGGAGCTGTTTTTT
TRBD2	TRBJ2-1	-	TRBV29-1	CSVEGDYSRTYNEQFF	TGCAGCGTTGAAGGGGACTACAGTAGAACCTACAATGAGCAGTTCTTC
TRBD1	TRBJ2-5	-	TRBV5-1	CASRETGGEGETQYF	TGCGCCAGCAGGGAAACAGGGGGCGAGGGGGAGACCCAGTACTTC
-	TRBJ2-2	once	TRBV7-9	CASSPLRKENTGELFF	TGTGCCAGCAGCCCACTACGAAAGGAGAACACCGGGGAGCTGTTTTTT
-	TRBJ2-3	-	TRBV12-3/TRBV12-4	CASLSTDTQYF	TGTGCCAGCCTTTCCACAGATACGCAGTATTTT
-	TRBJ1-6	-	TRBV5-4	CASHSGGTAFSPLHF	TGTGCCAGCCACTCCGGCGGGACGGCCTTTTCACCCCTCCACTTT
-	TRBJ1-1	-	TRBV29-1	CSVYTMNTEAFF	TGCAGCGTCTATACGATGAACACTGAAGCTTTCTTT
-	TRBJ1-1	-	TRBV24-1	CAPERDTEAFF	TGTGCACCAGAGAGGGACACTGAAGCTTTCTTT
-	TRBJ2-1	-	TRBV30	CAWQGREWSYNEQFF	TGTGCCTGGCAGGGACGGGAGTGGTCCTACAATGAGCAGTTCTTC
-	TRBJ2-3	-	TRBV30	CAWSVQDTQYF	TGTGCCTGGAGTGTACAAGATACGCAGTATTTT
TRBD2	TRBJ2-3	-	TRBV18	CASSPSGGVTDTQYF	TGTGCCAGCTCACCATCGGGAGGAGTCACAGATACGCAGTATTTT
-	TRBJ1-5	-	TRBV21-1	CASSKDWRQGAGRPQHF	TGTGCCAGCAGCAAAGATTGGAGACAGGGGGCCGGCCGGCCCCAGCATTTT